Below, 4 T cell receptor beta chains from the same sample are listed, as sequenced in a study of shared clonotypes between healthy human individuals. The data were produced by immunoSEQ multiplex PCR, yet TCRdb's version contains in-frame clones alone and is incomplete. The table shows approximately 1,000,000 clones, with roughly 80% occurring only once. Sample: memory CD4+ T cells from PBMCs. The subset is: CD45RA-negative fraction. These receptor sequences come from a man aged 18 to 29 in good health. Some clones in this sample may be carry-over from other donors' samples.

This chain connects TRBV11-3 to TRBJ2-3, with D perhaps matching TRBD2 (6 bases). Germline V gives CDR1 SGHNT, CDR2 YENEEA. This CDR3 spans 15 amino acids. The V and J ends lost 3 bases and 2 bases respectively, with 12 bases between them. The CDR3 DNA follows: TGTGCCAGCAGCTTGAGCGGAGGGGACACAGATACGCAGTATTTT. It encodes CASSLSGGDTDTQYF.

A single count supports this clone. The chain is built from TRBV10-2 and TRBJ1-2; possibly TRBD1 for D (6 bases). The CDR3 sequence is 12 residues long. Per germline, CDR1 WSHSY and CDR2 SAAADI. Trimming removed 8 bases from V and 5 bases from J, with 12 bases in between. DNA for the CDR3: TGCGCCAGCCGGGCAGGGGAGTATGGCTACACCTTC. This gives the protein CASRAGEYGYTF.

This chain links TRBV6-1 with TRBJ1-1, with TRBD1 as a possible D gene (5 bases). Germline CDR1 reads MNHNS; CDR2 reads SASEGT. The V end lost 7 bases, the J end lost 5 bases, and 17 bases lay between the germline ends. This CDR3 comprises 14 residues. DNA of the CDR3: TGTGCCAGCATGAGGGGATTTATAGGGACTGAAGCTTTCTTT. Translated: CASMRGFIGTEAFF.

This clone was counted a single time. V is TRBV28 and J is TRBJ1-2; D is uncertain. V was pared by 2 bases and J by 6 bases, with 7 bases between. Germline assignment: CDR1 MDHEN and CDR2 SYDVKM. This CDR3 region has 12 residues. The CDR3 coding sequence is TGTGCCAGCAGTTTAAGGGTTCATGGCTACACCTTC. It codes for CASSLRVHGYTF.